The clone carrying this T cell receptor beta chain was detected ten times or more. What it binds is not known. The sample belongs to a study of CD8+CD57+ T cells in acquired aplastic anemia. Study-wide results and caveats: Patients and controls were not found to differ significantly in CD8+ Simpson's diversity.

V was cut by 2 bases and J by 2 bases, with 11 bases left in between. The CDR3 is made up of 15 amino acids. CDR1 and CDR2 (germline): SGHNT, YYREEE (reference sequence). TCR beta VDJ combinations and CDR3 sequences were profiled from genomic DNA. MiXCR, applied by TCRdb to the reads, yields one record per CDR3 protein. This table holds approximately 160,000 distinct CDR3 sequences, approximately 43% found once. The sequencing input was sorted CD4+, CD8+, or CD8+CD57+ T cells (not recorded which) from PBMCs. The sequence was collected from a human donor in good health. The J gene is TRBJ2-1, the V gene TRBV5-4, with D hard to call. The CDR3 sequence: CASSFWGKPYNEQFF. In DNA, the CDR3 is TGTGCCAGCAGCTTTTGGGGAAAACCCTACAATGAGCAGTTCTTC.